The rows below give T cell receptor beta chains drawn from one sample of a study of control samples from healthy donors and cancer patients. This table comes from immunoSEQ multiplex PCR, and its TCRdb copy is limited to in-frame clones, with some not included. The sample contains around 110,000 clones, nearly 95% of which appear only once. Input material: blood. These receptors were obtained from a man aged 25 to 40 in good health. Both conserved end residues are part of each CDR3. A D gene is named only where the DNA matches it firmly. Not every row has a clone size; where given, it reads once, few, many or a size class.

>-|TRBD1|TRBV5-4|TRBJ1-4
CASSAGQPNEKLFF
TGTGCCAGCAGCGCGGGACAGCCTAATGAAAAACTGTTTTTT
>-|-|TRBV6-4|TRBJ2-2
CASSETSPTGELFF
TGTGCCAGCAGTGAGACTAGTCCCACCGGGGAGCTGTTTTTT
>-|-|TRBV7-9|TRBJ1-3
CATSSQASGNTIYF
TGTGCCACCTCGTCCCAGGCCTCTGGAAACACCATATATTTT
>-|-|TRBV7-9|TRBJ2-3
CATRFARGASTDTQYF
TGTGCCACCCGCTTTGCTCGGGGAGCTAGCACAGATACGCAGTATTTT
>-|TRBD1|TRBV30|TRBJ1-5
CAWSGDSGQPQHF
TGTGCCTGGAGTGGGGACAGTGGTCAGCCCCAGCATTTT
>-|-|TRBV5-1|TRBJ2-5
CASSLGGGQKTQYF
TGCGCCAGCAGCTTGGGTGGGGGGCAAAAGACCCAGTACTTC
>-|-|TRBV10-3|TRBJ1-1
CAISATGASKAFF
TGTGCCATCAGTGCCACGGGGGCAAGTAAAGCTTTCTTT
>-|-|TRBV6-6|TRBJ1-2
CASSPDNYGYTF
TGTGCCAGCAGTCCAGATAACTATGGCTACACCTTC
>-|TRBD1|TRBV7-2|TRBJ1-4
CASSPRTGSNEKLFF
TGTGCCAGCAGCCCTCGGACAGGGTCTAATGAAAAACTGTTTTTT
>-|TRBD2|TRBV5-1|TRBJ2-3
CASSSLSGGNGTDTQYF
TGCGCCAGCAGCTCACTAAGCGGGGGCAATGGCACAGATACGCAGTATTTT
>-|-|TRBV9|TRBJ2-3
CASSVLSFTDTQYF
TGTGCCAGCAGCGTATTGTCTTTCACAGATACGCAGTATTTT
>-|-|TRBV9|TRBJ1-1
CASSVEPQGGTEAFF
TGTGCCAGCAGCGTAGAACCGCAAGGAGGCACTGAAGCTTTCTTT
>few|TRBD1|TRBV7-9|TRBJ1-2
CASSLSGGDGYTF
TGTGCCAGCAGCTTGTCAGGGGGCGATGGCTACACCTTC